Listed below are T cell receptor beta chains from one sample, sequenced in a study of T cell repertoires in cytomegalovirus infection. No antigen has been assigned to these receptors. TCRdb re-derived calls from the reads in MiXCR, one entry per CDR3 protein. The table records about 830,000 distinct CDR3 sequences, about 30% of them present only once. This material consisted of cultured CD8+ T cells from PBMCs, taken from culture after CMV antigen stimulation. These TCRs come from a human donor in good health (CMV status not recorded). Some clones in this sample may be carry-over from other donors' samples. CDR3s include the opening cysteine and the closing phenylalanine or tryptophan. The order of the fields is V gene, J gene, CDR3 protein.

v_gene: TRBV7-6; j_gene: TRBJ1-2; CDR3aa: CASSPDTSYGYTF
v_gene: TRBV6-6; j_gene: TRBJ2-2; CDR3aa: CATGQANTGELFF
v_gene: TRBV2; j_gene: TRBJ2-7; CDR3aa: CATTYSGYEQYF
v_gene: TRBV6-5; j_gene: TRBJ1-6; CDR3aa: CASSTSSYNSPLHF
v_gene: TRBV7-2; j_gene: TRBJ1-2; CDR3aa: CASSLVSGDPYGYTF
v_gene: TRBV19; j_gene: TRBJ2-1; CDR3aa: CASSLGSGAYNEQFF
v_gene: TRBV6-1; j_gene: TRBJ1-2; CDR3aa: CASTRDSNYGYTF
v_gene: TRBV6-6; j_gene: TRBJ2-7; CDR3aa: CASSYFAGTDYEQYF
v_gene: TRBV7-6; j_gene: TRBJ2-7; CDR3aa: CASSKTGTYEQYF
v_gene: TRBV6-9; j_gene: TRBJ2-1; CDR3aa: CASSWSPSGALPYNEQFF
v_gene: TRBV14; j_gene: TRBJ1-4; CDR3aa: CASSRRDRENEKLFF
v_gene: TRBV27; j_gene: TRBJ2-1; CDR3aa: CASSLEAYSSYNEQFF
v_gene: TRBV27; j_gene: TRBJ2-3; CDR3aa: CASSPRLDTQYF
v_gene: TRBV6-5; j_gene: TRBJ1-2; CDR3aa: CASSYAGGLDGYTF
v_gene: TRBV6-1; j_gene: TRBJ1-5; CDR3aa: CASSGASNQPQHF
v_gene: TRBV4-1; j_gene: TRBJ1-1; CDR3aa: CASSRVLSVTGIGTEAFF
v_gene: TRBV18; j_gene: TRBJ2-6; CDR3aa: CASSPRGGTSGANVLTF
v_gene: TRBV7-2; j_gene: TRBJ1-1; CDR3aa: CASSLNPRQAFF
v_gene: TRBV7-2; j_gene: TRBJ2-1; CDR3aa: CASSFGLAGTNEQFF
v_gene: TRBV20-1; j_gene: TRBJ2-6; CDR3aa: CSAWTGTDSGANVLTF
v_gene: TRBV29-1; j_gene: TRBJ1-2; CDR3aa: CSVEARSYTF
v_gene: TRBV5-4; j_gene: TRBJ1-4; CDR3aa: CASSLDQGANEKLFF
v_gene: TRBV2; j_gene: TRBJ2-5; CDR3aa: CANSRLRAGYQETQYF
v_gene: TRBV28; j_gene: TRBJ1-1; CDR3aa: CASSPYAGQMNTEAFF
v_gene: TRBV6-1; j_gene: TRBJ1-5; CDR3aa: CASKIFLGDQPQHF
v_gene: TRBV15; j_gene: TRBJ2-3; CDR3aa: CATRLAGGTDTQYF
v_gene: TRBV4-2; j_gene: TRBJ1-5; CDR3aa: CASSTYTDMDQPQHF
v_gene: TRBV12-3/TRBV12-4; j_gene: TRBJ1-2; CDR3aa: CASSLTGPNYGYTF
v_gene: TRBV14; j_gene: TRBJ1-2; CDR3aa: CASSQNWASAGEGYTF
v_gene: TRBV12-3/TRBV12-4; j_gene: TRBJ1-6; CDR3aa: CASMPGGINSPLHF
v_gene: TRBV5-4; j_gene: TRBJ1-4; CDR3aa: CASRPGEGLFEKLFF
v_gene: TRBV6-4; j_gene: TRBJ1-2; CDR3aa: CASSEVTGTGDGYTF
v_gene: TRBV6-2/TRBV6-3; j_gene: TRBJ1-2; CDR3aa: CASSYKDNYGYTF
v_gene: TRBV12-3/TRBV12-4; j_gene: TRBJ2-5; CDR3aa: CASRSGLAGRETQYF
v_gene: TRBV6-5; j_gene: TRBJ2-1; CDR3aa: CASSYTLAHEQFF
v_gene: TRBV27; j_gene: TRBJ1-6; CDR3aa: CASSLWDSTYNSPLHF
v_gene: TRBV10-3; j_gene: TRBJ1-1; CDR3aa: CAISEVSSAEAFF
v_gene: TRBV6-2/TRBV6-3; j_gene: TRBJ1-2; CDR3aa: CASTGQEYYGYTF
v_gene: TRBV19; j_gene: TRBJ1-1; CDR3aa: CASSISGTVNEAFF
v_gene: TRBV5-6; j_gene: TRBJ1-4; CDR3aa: CASSQYWASEKLFF
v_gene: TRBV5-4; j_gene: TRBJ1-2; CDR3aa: CASSLAANHYGYTF
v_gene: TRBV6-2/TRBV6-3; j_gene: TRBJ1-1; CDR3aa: CASSYPAGTYTEAFF
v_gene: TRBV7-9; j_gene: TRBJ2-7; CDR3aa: CASSDSGTGAYEQYF
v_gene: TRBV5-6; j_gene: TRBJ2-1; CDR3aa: CASSLMSEQFF
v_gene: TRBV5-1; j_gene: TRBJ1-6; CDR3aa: CASSSDRVDNSPLHF
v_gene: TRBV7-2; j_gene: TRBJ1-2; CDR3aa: CASSLVSKGGVYGYTF
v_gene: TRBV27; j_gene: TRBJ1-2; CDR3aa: CASKSTGPYYGYTF
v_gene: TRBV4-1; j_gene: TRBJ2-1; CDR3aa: CASSQTQANTVSSYNEQFF
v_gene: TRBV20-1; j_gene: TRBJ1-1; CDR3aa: CSASQGVLYPPEAFF
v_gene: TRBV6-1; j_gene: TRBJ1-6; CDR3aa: CASSHRTGGENPPLHF
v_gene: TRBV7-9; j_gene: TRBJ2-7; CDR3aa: CASSTISGASSYEQYF
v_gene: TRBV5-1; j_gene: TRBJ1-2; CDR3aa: CASSLEGYDYGYTF
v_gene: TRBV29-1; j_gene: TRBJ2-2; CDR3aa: CSVTRQGFNTGELFF
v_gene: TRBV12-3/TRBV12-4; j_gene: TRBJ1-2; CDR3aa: CASSVVPDSDGYTF